In this sample, the clone carrying this T cell receptor (beta chain) turned up many times. One junction end does not reproduce the germline sequence, and a read error may be involved. Sample time point: patch test 1, 2 weeks after DPC sensitization. Treatment: therapeutic diphenylcyclopropenone sensitization with weekly scalp DPC. TCRdb redid the calling of the RACE reads with MiXCR, one entry per CDR3 protein. The table has 300,000 to 350,000 distinct CDR3 sequences, under 9% seen once. The CDR3 totals 12 residues. In germline, CDR1 is SGHRS, CDR2 YFSETQ. The sample belongs to a study of human T cells and chemical hapten exposure.

The clonotype was recovered from a woman aged 18-29 years with alopecia areata. Some clones in this sample may be carry-over from other donors' samples. The sequences come from whole blood, collected in connection with sensitization to the hapten diphenylcyclopropenone (DPC). The chain couples TRBV5-1 to TRBJ2-7; TRBD1 matches at 7 bases. DNA for the CDR3: TGTGCCAGCAGCCGGGACAGCTACGAGCAGTACTTC. Protein sequence: CASSRDSYEQYF.